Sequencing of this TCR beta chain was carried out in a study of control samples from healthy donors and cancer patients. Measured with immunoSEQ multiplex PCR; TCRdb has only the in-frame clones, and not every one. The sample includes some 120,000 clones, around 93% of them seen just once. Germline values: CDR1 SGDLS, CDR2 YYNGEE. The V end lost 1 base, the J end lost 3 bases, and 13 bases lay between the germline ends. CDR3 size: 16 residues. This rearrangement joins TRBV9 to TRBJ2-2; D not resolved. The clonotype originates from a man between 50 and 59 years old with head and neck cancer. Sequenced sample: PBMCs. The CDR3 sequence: CASSVTSLAHTGELFF. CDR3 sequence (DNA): TGTGCCAGCAGCGTAACATCACTGGCCCACACCGGGGAGCTGTTTTTT.